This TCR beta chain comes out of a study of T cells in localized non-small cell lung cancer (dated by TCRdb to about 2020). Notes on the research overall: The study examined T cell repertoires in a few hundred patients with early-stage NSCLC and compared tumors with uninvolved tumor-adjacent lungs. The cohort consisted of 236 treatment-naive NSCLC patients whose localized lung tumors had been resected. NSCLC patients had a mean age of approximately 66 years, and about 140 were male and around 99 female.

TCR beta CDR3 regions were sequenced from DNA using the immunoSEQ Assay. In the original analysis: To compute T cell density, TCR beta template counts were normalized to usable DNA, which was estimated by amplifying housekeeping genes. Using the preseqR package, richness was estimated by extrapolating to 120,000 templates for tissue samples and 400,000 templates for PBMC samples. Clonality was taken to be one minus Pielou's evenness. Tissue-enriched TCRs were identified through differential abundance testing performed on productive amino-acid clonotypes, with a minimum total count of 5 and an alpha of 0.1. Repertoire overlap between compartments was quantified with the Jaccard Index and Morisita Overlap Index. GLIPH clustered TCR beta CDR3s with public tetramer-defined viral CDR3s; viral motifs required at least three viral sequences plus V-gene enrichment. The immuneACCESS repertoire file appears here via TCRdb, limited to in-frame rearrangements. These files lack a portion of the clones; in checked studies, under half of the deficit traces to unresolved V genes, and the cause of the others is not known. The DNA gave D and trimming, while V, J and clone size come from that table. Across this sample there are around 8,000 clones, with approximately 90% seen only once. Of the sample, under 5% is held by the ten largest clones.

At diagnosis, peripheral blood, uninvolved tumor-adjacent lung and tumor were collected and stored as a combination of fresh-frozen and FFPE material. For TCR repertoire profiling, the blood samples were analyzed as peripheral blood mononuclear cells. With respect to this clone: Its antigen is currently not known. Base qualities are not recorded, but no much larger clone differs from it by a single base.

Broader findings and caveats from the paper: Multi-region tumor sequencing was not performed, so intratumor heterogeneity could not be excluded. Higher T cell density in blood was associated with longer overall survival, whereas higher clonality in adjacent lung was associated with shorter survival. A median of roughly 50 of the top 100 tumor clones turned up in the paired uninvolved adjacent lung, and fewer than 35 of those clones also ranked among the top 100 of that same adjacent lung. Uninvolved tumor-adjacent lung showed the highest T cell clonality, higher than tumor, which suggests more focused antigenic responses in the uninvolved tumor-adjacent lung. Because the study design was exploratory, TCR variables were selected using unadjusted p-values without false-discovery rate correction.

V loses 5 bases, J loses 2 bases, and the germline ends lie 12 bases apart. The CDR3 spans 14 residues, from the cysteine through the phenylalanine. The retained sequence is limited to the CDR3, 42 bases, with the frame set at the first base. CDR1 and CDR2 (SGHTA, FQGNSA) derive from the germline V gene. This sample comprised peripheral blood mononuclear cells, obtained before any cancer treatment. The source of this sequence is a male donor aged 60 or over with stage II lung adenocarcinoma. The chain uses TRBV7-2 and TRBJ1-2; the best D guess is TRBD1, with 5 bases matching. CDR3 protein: CASSPPGSNYGYTF. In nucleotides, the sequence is TGTGCCAGCAGCCCACCAGGGTCCAACTATGGCTACACCTTC.